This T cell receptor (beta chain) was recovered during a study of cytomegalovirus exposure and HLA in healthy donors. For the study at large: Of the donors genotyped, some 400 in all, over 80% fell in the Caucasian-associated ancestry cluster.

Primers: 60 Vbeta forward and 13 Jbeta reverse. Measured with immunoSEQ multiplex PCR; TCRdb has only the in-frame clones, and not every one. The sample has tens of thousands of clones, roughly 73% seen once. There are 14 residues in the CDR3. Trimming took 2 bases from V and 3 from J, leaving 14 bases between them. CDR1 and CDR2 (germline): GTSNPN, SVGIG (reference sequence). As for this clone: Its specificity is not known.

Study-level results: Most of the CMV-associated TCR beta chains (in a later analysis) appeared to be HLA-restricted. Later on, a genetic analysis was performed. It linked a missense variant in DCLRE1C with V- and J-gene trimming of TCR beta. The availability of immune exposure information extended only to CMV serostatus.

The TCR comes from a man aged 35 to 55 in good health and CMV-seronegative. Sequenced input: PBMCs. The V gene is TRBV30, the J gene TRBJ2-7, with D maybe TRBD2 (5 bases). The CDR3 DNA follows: TGTGCCTGGAGTCCCGGCATTGGGAGCTACGAGCAGTACTTC. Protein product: CAWSPGIGSYEQYF. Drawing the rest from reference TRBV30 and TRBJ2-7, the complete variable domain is SQTIHQWPATLVQPVGSPLSLECTVEGTSNPNLYWYRQAAGRGLQLLFYSVGIGQISSEVPQNLSASRPQDRQFILSSKKLLLSDSGFYLCAWSPGIGSYEQYFGPGTRLTVT.